Listed below are T cell receptor beta chains from one sample, sequenced in a study of response to subunit inactivated influenza vaccine. TCRdb re-called the RT-PCR reads with MiXCR, one entry per CDR3 protein. The sample consists of about 520,000 distinct CDR3 sequences, 9.5% to 13% of them appearing once. The starting material was PBMCs from blood, obtained roughly 45 days after vaccination. Receptors originate from a man aged 50 to 60 who received an inactivated influenza vaccine. The CDR3 runs from the conserved cysteine through the conserved F or W. The D gene is left open where the match is weak. Rows may omit the clone size; those that give it use once, few, many or a size class.

D gene	clone size	CDR3 length	V gene	J gene	CDR3 DNA	CDR3 protein
-	many	11	TRBV29-1	TRBJ2-2	TGCAGCGTTGGGTACACCGGGGAGCTGTTTTTT	CSVGYTGELFF
-	-	12	TRBV2	TRBJ2-7	TGTGCCAGCAAAGGTCAGGTCTACGAGCAGTACTTC	CASKGQVYEQYF
-	-	15	TRBV4-3	TRBJ1-3	TGCGCCAGCAGCCAAGGTTTTGAAGGAGTCAACACCATATATTTT	CASSQGFEGVNTIYF
-	many	15	TRBV6-5	TRBJ1-2	TGTGCCAGCAGTTACTCGCGCGTGGGGGGCTATGGCTACACCTTC	CASSYSRVGGYGYTF
-	many	13	TRBV6-6	TRBJ2-7	TGTGCCAGCGGTTCGGGTTCCTCCTACGAGCAGTACTTC	CASGSGSSYEQYF
-	many	19	TRBV5-6	TRBJ2-5	TGTGCCAGCAGCTCAACGTATGTAGGCTCAACCTATGAACAAGAGACCCAGTACTTC	CASSSTYVGSTYEQETQYF
TRBD1	-	16	TRBV5-1	TRBJ2-2	TGCGCCAGCAGCGGGCCGGGACAGAGTAACACCGGGGAGCTGTTTTTT	CASSGPGQSNTGELFF
-	many	12	TRBV5-1	TRBJ2-5	TGCGCCAGCAGCCAATCCCAAGAGACCCAGTACTTC	CASSQSQETQYF
-	many	13	TRBV20-1	TRBJ1-1	TGCAGTGCTAGTTCCCGGGGGAACACTGAAGCTTTCTTT	CSASSRGNTEAFF
-	-	12	TRBV5-1	TRBJ1-1	TGCGCCAGCAGCTTGGAGCGGGGAGAAGCTTTCTTT	CASSLERGEAFF
TRBD2	many	14	TRBV20-1	TRBJ2-1	TGCAGTGCTTTTAGCGGGGGGGCATTCTATGAGCAGTTCTTC	CSAFSGGAFYEQFF
-	-	16	TRBV9	TRBJ2-2	TGTGCCAGCAGCGTAGCTGCCGGAGCTAACACCGGGGAGCTGTTTTTT	CASSVAAGANTGELFF
-	-	15	TRBV7-2	TRBJ2-7	TGTGCCAGCAGCCCCCCCGGGCTAGCGACCCCCGGGGAGTACTTC	CASSPPGLATPGEYF
TRBD1	many	14	TRBV5-1	TRBJ2-7	TGCGCCAGCAGCTTGGGACAGGGGGTAAACGAGCAGTACTTC	CASSLGQGVNEQYF
TRBD1	medium-sized	14	TRBV12-3/TRBV12-4	TRBJ2-7	TGTGCCAGCAGGGGACAGGGGGCGGGGTACGAGCAGTACTTC	CASRGQGAGYEQYF
-	-	17	TRBV11-3	TRBJ2-1	TGTGCCAGCAGCTTAGGTTTGGGGCTAGCGCCCTACAATGAGCAGTTCTTC	CASSLGLGLAPYNEQFF
-	-	14	TRBV12-3/TRBV12-4	TRBJ2-5	TGTGCCAGCAGTTCCTCGGTACAACAAGAGACCCAGTACTTC	CASSSSVQQETQYF
-	few	15	TRBV27	TRBJ1-1	TGTGCCAGCAGTTTAGGTCCTGGTTCGGGCACTGAAGCTTTCTTT	CASSLGPGSGTEAFF
-	once	14	TRBV6-2/TRBV6-3	TRBJ2-1	TGTGCCAGCAACCAGGACGGTCCCTACAATGAGCAGTTCTTC	CASNQDGPYNEQFF
TRBD2	-	14	TRBV27	TRBJ2-1	TGTGCCAGCAGTAAGAGCGGGAGTTTCAATGAGCAGTTCTTC	CASSKSGSFNEQFF
TRBD1	-	16	TRBV7-9	TRBJ2-1	TGTGCCAGCAGCTTAAGCCCGGGACAGGCTTCGTTTGAGCAGTTCTTC	CASSLSPGQASFEQFF
-	many	14	TRBV7-2	TRBJ2-6	TGTGCCAGCAGCATATACTCTGGGGCCAACGTCCTGACTTTC	CASSIYSGANVLTF